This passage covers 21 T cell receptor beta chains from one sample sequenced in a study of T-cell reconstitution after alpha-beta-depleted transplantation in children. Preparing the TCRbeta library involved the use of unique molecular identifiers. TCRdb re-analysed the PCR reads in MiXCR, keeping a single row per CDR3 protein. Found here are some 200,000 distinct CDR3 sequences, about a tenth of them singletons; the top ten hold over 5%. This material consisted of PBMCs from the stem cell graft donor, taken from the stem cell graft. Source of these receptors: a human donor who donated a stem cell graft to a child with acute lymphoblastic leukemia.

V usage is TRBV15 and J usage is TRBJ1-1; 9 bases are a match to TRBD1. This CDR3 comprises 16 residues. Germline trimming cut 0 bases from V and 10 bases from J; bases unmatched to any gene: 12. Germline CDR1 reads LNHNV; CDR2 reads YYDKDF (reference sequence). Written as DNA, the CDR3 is TGTGCCACCAGCAGAGATCAAACGGGACAGGGTTTTCCAGCTTTCTTT. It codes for CATSRDQTGQGFPAFF.

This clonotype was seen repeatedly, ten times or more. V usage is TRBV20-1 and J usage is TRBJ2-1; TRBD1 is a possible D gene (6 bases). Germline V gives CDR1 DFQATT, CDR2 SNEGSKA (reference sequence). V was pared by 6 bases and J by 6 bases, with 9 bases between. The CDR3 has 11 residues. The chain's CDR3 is CSAGGGNEQFF. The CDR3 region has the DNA TGCAGTGCAGGGGGTGGCAATGAGCAGTTCTTC.

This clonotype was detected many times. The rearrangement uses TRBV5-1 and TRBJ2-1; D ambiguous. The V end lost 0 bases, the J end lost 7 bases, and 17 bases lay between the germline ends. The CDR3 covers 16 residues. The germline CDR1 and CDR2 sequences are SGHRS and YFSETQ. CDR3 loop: CASSLGLGQEQNEQFF. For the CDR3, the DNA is TGCGCCAGCAGCTTGGGCCTGGGCCAGGAGCAGAATGAGCAGTTCTTC.

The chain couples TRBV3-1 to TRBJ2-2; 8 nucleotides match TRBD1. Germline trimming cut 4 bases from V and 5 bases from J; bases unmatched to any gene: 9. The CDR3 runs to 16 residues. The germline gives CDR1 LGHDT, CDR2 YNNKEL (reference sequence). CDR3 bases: TGTGCCAGCAGCCTACGGACAGGGCGAGGGACCGGGGAGCTGTTTTTT. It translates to CASSLRTGRGTGELFF.

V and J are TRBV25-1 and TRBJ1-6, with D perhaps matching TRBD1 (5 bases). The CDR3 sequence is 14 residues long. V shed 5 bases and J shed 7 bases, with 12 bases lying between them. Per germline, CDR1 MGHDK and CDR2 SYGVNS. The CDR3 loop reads CASSKRGDNSPLHF. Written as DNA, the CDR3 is TGTGCCAGCAGTAAGAGGGGAGACAATTCACCCCTCCACTTT.

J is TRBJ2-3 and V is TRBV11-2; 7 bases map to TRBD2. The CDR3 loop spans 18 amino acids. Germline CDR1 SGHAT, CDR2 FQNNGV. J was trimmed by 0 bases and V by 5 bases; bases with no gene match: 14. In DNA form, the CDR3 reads TGTGCCAGCAGCCCAAGGGGTAGGCGGGGGACTAGCACAGATACGCAGTATTTT. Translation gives CASSPRGRRGTSTDTQYF.

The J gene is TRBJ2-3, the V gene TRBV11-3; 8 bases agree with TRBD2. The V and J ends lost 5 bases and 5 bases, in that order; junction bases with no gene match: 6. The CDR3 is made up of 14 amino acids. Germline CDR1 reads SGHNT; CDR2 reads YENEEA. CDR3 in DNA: TGTGCCAGCAGCCCCGGGACTAGGGAAGATACGCAGTATTTT. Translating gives CASSPGTREDTQYF.

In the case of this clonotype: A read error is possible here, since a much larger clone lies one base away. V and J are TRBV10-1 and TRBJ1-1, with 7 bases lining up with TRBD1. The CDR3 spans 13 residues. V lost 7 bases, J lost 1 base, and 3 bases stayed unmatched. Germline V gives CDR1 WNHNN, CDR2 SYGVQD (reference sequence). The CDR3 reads CASTRTGNTEAFF. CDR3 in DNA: TGCGCCAGCACCCGGACAGGGAACACTGAAGCTTTCTTT.

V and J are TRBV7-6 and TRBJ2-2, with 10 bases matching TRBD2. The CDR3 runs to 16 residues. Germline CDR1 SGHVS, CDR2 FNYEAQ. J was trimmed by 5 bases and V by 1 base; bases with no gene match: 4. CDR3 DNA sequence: TGTGCCAGCAGCTTAGAGCGGGGGGGCCAAACCGGGGAGCTGTTTTTT. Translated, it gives CASSLERGGQTGELFF.

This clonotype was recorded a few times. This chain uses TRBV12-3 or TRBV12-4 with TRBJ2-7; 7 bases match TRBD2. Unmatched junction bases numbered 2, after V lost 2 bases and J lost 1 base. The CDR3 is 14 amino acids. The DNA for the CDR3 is TGTGCCAGCAGTTTACTAGCGGTTTCCTACGAGCAGTACTTC. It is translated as CASSLLAVSYEQYF.

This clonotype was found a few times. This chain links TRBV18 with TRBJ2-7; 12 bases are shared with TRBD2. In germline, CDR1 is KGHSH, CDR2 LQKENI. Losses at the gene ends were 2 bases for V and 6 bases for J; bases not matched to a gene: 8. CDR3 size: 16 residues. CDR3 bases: TGTGCCAGCTCACCAACGGCTAGCGGGGGGGCTGGCGAGCAGTACTTC. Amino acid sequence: CASSPTASGGAGEQYF.

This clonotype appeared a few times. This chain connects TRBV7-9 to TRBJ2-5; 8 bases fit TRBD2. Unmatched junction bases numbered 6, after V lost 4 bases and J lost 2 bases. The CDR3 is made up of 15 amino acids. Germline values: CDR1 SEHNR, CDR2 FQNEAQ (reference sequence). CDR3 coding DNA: TGTGCCAGCAGCTGGATAGCGGGGCCACAAGAGACCCAGTACTTC. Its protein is CASSWIAGPQETQYF.

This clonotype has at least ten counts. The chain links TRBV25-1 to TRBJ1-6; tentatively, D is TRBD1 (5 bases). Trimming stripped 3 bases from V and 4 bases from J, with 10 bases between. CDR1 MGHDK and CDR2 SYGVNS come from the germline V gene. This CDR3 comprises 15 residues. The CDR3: CASSESGRYNSPLHF. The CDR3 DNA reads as TGTGCCAGCAGTGAGTCGGGACGGTATAATTCACCCCTCCACTTT. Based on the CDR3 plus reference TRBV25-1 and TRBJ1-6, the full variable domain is EADIYQTPRYLVIGTGKKITLECSQTMGHDKMYWYQQDPGMELHLIHYSYGVNSTEKGDLSSESTVSRIRTEHFPLTLESARPSHTSQYLCASSESGRYNSPLHFGNGTRLTVT.

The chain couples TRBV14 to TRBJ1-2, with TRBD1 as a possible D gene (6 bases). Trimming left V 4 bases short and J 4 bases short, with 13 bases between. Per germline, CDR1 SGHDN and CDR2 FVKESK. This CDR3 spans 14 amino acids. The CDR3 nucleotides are TGTGCCAGCAGCCCCACAGGGTATAGCTATGGCTACACCTTC. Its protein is CASSPTGYSYGYTF.

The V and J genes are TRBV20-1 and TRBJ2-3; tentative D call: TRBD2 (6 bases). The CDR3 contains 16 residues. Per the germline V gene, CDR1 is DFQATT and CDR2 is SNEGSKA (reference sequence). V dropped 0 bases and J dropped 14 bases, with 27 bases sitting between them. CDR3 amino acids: CSARDSRAIRENPPYF. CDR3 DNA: TGCAGTGCTAGAGATAGTAGGGCCATCCGGGAGAACCCCCCGTATTTT.

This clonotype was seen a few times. CDR3 amino acids: CASSLGQGYETQYF. For the CDR3, the DNA is TGTGCCAGCAGCTTAGGACAGGGGTATGAGACCCAGTACTTC. The chain employs TRBV5-5 and TRBJ2-5; TRBD1 aligns across 9 bases. Germline CDR1 reads SGHKS; CDR2 reads YYEKEE (reference sequence). Trimming cost V 2 bases and J 5 bases; bases outside gene matches: 4. This CDR3 has 14 amino acids.

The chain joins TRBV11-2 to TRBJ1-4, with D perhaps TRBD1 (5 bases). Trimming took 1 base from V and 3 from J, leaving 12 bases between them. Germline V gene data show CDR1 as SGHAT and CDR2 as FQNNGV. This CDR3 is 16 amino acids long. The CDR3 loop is CASSLVGEDPNEKLFF. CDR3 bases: TGTGCCAGCAGCTTAGTGGGGGAGGACCCTAATGAAAAACTGTTTTTT.

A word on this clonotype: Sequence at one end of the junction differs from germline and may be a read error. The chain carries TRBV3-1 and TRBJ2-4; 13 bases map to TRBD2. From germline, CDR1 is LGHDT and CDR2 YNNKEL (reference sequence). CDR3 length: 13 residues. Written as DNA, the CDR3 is TGTGCCAGCAGCCACGTAACTAGCGGGGGGGCCTCATTC. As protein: CASSHVTSGGASF.

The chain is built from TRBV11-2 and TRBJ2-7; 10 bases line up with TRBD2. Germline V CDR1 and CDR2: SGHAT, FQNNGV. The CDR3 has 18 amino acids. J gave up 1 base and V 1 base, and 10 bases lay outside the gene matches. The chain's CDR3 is CASSLVSGLAATSYEQYF. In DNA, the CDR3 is TGTGCCAGCAGCTTAGTTTCTGGACTAGCGGCTACTTCCTACGAGCAGTACTTC.

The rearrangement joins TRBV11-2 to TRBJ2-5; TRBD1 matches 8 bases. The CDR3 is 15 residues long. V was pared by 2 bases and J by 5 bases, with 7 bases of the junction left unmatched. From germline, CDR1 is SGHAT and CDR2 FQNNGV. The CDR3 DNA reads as TGTGCCAGCAGCTTACAGTCTGCAGGGGGCGAGACCCAGTACTTC. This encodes CASSLQSAGGETQYF.

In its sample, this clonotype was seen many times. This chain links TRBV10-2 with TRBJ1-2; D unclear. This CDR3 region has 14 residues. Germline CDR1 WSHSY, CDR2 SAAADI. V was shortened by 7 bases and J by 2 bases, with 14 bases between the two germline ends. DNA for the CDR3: TGCGCCAGCACAGACGGCTTCTCCAACTATGGCTACACCTTC. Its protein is CASTDGFSNYGYTF.